This T cell receptor (beta chain) was recorded in a study of shared clonotypes between healthy human individuals. Germline loops: CDR1 LGHNA, CDR2 YSLEER. The CDR3 has 16 amino acids. The trim removed 0 bases at V and 6 bases at J, leaving 11 bases unmatched. In the authors' methods: As immunoSEQ supplied junction-only sequences (without quality scores), filtering differed. This table comes from immunoSEQ multiplex PCR, and its TCRdb copy is limited to in-frame clones, with some not included. That table gives V, J and clone size, and the DNA gave D and trimming. This table holds 1,500,000 or so clones, roughly 97% found once.

This sequence originates from a man under 40 in good health. The rearrangement uses TRBV4-3 and TRBJ2-7, with 7 bases that match TRBD2. Sequencing used naive CD4+ T cells sorted from blood. The subset is: CD45RA+ positively selected. The DNA for the CDR3 is TGCGCCAGCAGCCAAGATCATCGCCTAGCGGAGACCGAGCAGTACTTC. Its translation is CASSQDHRLAETEQYF.